Below, one T cell receptor (beta chain) is given with its context. The antigen remains unidentified. This record belongs to a study of cytomegalovirus exposure and HLA in healthy donors. Primers for the PCR totalled 60 Vbeta and 13 Jbeta. Here immunoSEQ multiplex PCR was the method, and the copy in TCRdb shows in-frame clones only, minus some. The sample lists 90,000 to 150,000 clones, about three quarters seen once, with less than 4% in the top ten. Study-level results: A cluster of highly shared sequence variants was likely a sequencing artifact. Most TCR sequences proved rare, with some public TCRs found in many donors.

The specimen sequenced was PBMCs. The clonotype comes from a woman aged 30 to 39 in good health and CMV-seropositive.

The DNA of the CDR3 is TGTGCCAGCAGCTCCGGACTAGCGGGGGGGCCAGACGAGCAGTACTTC. This gives the protein CASSSGLAGGPDEQYF. V usage is TRBV5-4 and J usage is TRBJ2-5, with 15 bases matching TRBD2. The assigned J gene may be wrong: the sequence end matches TRBJ2-7 better. Germline V CDR1 and CDR2: SGHNT, YYREEE (reference sequence). There are 16 residues in the CDR3.